A single sample gave rise to the 15 T cell receptor beta chains below, sequenced in a study of T cells after posttransplantation cyclophosphamide. A marrow graft followed busulfan-fludarabine conditioning, with cyclophosphamide on days +3 and +4. The table came from immunoSEQ multiplex PCR; TCRdb's copy has only in-frame clones and leaves some out. The table records 6,000 to 7,500 clones, over 85% of them present only once. The sample here was CD8+ T cells sorted from blood, taken after allogeneic stem cell transplant with posttransplant cyclophosphamide. These receptors were collected from a male patient aged 55 to 69 who received an allogeneic stem cell transplant from a related donor and was CMV-positive. Some of these T cells may belong to the graft donor.

Note on this clone: At one of its ends the junction is not consistent with the germline gene, which may arise from a read error. Other DNA sequences from this sample encode an identical CDR3 as well. The chain uses TRBV18 and TRBJ1-6; 9 bases fit TRBD1. CDR1 and CDR2 from the germline V gene are KGHSH and LQKENI. The CDR3 spans 14 residues. Here the CDR3 DNA reads TGTGCCAGCTCAGACAGGGGGACCTATTCCCCCCTCCACTTT. Translated: CASSDRGTYSPLHF.

The rearrangement links TRBV7-8 to TRBJ2-7, with unresolved D. The germline gives CDR1 SGHVS, CDR2 FQNEAQ. The CDR3 runs 15 residues. Trimming cost V 1 base and J 0 bases, with 10 bases left between them. Here the CDR3 DNA reads TGTGCCAGCAGCTTAGATGTCCCCGGCTCCTACGAGCAGTACTTC. Translating gives CASSLDVPGSYEQYF.

CDR3 in amino acids: CASSLPTSGGAGYTDTQYF. As DNA, the CDR3 is TGTGCCAGCAGTTTACCGACTAGCGGGGGGGCCGGTTACACAGATACGCAGTATTTT. The chain couples TRBV28 to TRBJ2-3; 14 bases align to TRBD2. This CDR3 has 19 residues. Trimming took 2 bases from V and 2 from J; bases not matched to a gene: 9. Germline assignment: CDR1 MDHEN and CDR2 SYDVKM.

The chain has TRBV7-6 and TRBJ1-1; 10 positions match TRBD1. Trimming removed 1 base from V and 5 bases from J; junction bases left unmatched: 4. CDR1 is SGHVS and CDR2 is FNYEAQ in the germline V gene. This CDR3 comprises 15 residues. The CDR3 nucleotides are TGTGCCAGCAGCTTAGGACAGGGGGCGGTTACTGAAGCTTTCTTT. It translates to CASSLGQGAVTEAFF.

V gene TRBV10-3 combines with J gene TRBJ2-5; 10 bases align to TRBD1. CDR1 and CDR2 from the germline V gene are ENHRY and SYGVKD. The CDR3 extends over 16 amino acids. V was pared by 3 bases and J by 5 bases, with 9 bases of the junction left unmatched. DNA for the CDR3: TGTGCCATCAGTGACCCGGACAGGGGGTATGAGGAGACCCAGTACTTC. Translated: CAISDPDRGYEETQYF.

The genes are TRBV4-3 and TRBJ2-3; possible D gene TRBD1, 5 bases. Trimming took off 1 base at V and 6 bases at J, with 14 bases between the two ends. The CDR3 runs to 15 residues. Germline V lookup: CDR1 LGHNA, CDR2 YSLEER. Here the CDR3 DNA reads TGCGCCAGCAGCCAAGTTAGGACACCACGGGATACGCAGTATTTT. Translating gives CASSQVRTPRDTQYF.

The chain recombines TRBV15 with TRBJ2-7; D perhaps matches TRBD1 (6 bases). This CDR3 is 13 amino acids long. The germline V gene has CDR1 LNHNV and CDR2 YYDKDF (reference sequence). Trimming took 4 bases from V and 1 from J, leaving 8 bases between them. Here the CDR3 reads CATSKGESYEQYF. DNA of the CDR3: TGTGCCACCAGCAAGGGGGAATCCTACGAGCAGTACTTC. Variable domain in full (rest from reference TRBV15 and TRBJ2-7): DAMVIQNPRYQVTQFGKPVTLSCSQTLNHNVMYWYQQKSSQAPKLLFHYYDKDFNNEADTPDNFQSRRPNTSFCFLDIRSPGLGDTAMYLCATSKGESYEQYFGPGTRLTVT.

The chain employs TRBV27 and TRBJ2-7; D may be TRBD1 (6 bases). The CDR3 covers 12 residues. Germline V gene data show CDR1 as MNHEY and CDR2 as SMNVEV (reference sequence). Trimming shortened V by 3 bases and J by 5 bases, and 8 bases separated the two germline ends. CDR3 DNA: TGTGCCAGCAGTTTTTCAGGGGACGAGCAGTACTTC. This translates into CASSFSGDEQYF.

This chain joins TRBV4-3 and TRBJ2-2; D might be TRBD1 (6 bases). Germline V CDR1 and CDR2: LGHNA, YSLEER. This CDR3 region has 15 residues. Trimming left V 3 bases short and J 1 base short, with 9 bases between. Here the CDR3 reads CASSHLQGNTGELFF. For the CDR3, the DNA is TGCGCCAGCAGCCATCTACAGGGGAACACCGGGGAGCTGTTTTTT.

The chain couples TRBV10-2 to TRBJ2-3, with D unclear. V was pared by 6 bases and J by 3 bases, with 7 bases between. The germline V gene has CDR1 WSHSY and CDR2 SAAADI. This CDR3 spans 12 amino acids. The CDR3 DNA reads as TGCGCCAGCAGCAAACAGACAGATACGCAGTATTTT. Its protein product is CASSKQTDTQYF.

The chain employs TRBV4-2 and TRBJ2-5, with D perhaps matching TRBD2 (5 bases). The end of the DNA fits TRBJ2-7 better, so the J call may be wrong. Germline CDR1 and CDR2: LGHNA and YNFKEQ. This CDR3 comprises 15 residues. CDR3 coding DNA: TGTGCCAGCAGCCAAGGGCAGACTACCTCCTACGAGCAGTACTTC. Its protein product is CASSQGQTTSYEQYF.

The V gene is TRBV27, the J gene TRBJ2-7; weak D call: TRBD1 (6 bases). CDR1 is MNHEY and CDR2 is SMNVEV in the germline V gene (reference sequence). The CDR3 loop spans 13 amino acids. V lost 6 bases, J lost 3 bases, and 12 bases lay in between. The CDR3 DNA follows: TGTGCCAGCAGCCCAGGGGTGGGCTACGAGCAGTACTTC. Protein: CASSPGVGYEQYF.

The chain combines TRBV4-3 with TRBJ1-1, with D maybe TRBD1 (5 bases). This CDR3 has 16 residues. Trimming stripped 1 base from V and 1 base from J, with 13 bases between. Germline V gene sequence: CDR1 LGHNA, CDR2 YSLEER. In DNA, the CDR3 is TGCGCCAGCAGCCAAGCGGGGGAAGGACCGAACACTGAAGCTTTCTTT. It codes for CASSQAGEGPNTEAFF.

The CDR3: CASSYSQEETQYF. In DNA form, the CDR3 reads TGTGCCAGCAGTTACTCACAGGAAGAGACCCAGTACTTC. V is TRBV6-5 and J is TRBJ2-5; a possible D gene is TRBD1 (5 bases). Germline V lookup: CDR1 MNHEY, CDR2 SVGAGI. The V end was cut by 0 bases, the J end by 3 bases, with 5 bases between. This CDR3 spans 13 amino acids.

The genes are TRBV19 and TRBJ2-7; D is possibly TRBD2 (5 bases). Germline lookup yields CDR1 LNHDA and CDR2 SQIVND (reference sequence). V gave up 1 base and J gave up 6 bases, with 10 bases separating them. The CDR3 loop spans 13 amino acids. Here the CDR3 reads CASSIGPGSEQYF. In DNA, the CDR3 is TGTGCCAGTAGTATAGGGCCGGGATCCGAGCAGTACTTC.